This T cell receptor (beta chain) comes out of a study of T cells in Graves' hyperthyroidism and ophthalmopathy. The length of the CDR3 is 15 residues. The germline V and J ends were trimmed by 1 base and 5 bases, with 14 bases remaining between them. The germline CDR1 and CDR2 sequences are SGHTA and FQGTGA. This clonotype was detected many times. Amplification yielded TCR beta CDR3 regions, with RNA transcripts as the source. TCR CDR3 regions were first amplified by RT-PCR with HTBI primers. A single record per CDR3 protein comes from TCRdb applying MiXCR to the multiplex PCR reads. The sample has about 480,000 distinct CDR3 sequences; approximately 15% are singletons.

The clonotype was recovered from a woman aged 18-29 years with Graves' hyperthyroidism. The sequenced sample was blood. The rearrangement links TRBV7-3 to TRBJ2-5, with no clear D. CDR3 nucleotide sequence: TGTGCCAGCAGCTTAAACTCGTTGCTGACGGAGACCCAGTACTTC. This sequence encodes CASSLNSLLTETQYF.